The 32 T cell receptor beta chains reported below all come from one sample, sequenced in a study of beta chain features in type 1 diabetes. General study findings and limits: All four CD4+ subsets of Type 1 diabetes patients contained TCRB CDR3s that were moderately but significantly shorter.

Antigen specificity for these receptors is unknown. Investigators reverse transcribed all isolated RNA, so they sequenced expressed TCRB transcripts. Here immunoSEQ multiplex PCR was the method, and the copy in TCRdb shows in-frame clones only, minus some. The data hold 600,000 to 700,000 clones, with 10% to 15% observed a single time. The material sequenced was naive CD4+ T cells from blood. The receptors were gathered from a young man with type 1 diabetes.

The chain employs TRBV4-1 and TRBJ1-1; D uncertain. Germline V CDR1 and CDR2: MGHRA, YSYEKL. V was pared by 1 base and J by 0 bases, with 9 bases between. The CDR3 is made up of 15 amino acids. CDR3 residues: CASSQAGGLNTEAFF. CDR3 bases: TGCGCCAGCAGCCAAGCGGGCGGATTGAACACTGAAGCTTTCTTT.

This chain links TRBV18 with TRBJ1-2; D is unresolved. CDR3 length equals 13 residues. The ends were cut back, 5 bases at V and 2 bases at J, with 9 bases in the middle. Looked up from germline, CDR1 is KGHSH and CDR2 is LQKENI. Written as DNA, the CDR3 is TGTGCCAGCTCAGAAACAGAGAACTATGGCTACACCTTC. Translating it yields CASSETENYGYTF.

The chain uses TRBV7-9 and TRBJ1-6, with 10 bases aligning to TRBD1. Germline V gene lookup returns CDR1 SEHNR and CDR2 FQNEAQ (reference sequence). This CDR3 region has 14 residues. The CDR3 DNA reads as TGTGCTGGGGGGACAGGGGTAGGTGATTCACCCCTCCACTTT. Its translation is CAGGTGVGDSPLHF.

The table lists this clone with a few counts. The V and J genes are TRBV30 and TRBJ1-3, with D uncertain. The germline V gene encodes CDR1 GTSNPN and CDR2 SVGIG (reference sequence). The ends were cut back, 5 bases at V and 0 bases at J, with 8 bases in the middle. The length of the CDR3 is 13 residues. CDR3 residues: CAWGVHSGNTIYF. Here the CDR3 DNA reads TGTGCCTGGGGAGTCCACTCTGGAAACACCATATATTTT. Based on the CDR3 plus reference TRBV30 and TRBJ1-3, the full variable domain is SQTIHQWPATLVQPVGSPLSLECTVEGTSNPNLYWYRQAAGRGLQLLFYSVGIGQISSEVPQNLSASRPQDRQFILSSKKLLLSDSGFYLCAWGVHSGNTIYFGEGSWLTVV.

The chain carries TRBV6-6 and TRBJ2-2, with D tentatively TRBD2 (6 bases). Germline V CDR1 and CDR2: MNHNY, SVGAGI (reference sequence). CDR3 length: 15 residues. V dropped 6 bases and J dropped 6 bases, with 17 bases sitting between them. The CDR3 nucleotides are TGTGCCAGCAGCTTGACCCGAGGAGGGGCCGGGGAGCTGTTTTTT. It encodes CASSLTRGGAGELFF.

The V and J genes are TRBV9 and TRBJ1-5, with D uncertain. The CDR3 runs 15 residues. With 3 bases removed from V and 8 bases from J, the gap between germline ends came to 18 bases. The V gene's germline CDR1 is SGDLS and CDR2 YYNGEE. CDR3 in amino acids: CASSEFDSYEEPQHF. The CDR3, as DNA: TGTGCCAGCAGCGAATTTGATTCCTATGAAGAGCCCCAGCATTTT.

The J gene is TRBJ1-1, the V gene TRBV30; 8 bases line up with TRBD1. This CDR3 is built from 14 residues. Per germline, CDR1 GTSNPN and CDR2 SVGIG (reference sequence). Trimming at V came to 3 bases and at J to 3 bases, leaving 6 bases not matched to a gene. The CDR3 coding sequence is TGTGCCTGGAGCCGAACAGGGGGTGACACTGAAGCTTTCTTT. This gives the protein CAWSRTGGDTEAFF.

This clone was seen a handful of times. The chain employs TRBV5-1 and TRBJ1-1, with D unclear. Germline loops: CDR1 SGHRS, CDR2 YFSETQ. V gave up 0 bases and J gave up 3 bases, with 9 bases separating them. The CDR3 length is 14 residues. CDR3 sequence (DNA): TGCGCCAGCAGCTTGGGCGTAGTCCACACTGAAGCTTTCTTT. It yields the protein CASSLGVVHTEAFF.

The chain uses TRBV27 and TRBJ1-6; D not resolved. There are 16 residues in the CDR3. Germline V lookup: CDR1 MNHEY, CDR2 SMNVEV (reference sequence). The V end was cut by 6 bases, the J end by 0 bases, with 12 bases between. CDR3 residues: CASRPPESSYNSPLHF. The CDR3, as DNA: TGTGCCAGCAGACCCCCAGAAAGCTCCTATAATTCACCCCTCCACTTT.

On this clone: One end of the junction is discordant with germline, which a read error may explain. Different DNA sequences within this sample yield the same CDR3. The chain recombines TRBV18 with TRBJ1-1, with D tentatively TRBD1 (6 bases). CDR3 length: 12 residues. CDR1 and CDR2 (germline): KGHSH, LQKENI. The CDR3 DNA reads TGTGCCAGCTCCCCACAGGGCTCTGAAGCTTTCTTT. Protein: CASSPQGSEAFF.

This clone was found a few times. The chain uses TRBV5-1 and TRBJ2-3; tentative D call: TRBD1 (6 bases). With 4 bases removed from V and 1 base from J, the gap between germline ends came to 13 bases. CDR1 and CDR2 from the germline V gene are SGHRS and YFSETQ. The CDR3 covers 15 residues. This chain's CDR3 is CASSLQGLGTDTQYF. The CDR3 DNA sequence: TGCGCCAGCAGCCTACAGGGCCTCGGCACAGATACGCAGTATTTT.

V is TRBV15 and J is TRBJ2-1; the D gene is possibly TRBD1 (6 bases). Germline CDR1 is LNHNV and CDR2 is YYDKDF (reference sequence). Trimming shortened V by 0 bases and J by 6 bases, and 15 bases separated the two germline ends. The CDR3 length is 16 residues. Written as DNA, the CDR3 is TGTGCCACCAGCAGAGACCCGGGACAATTAGTCAATGAGCAGTTCTTC. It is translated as CATSRDPGQLVNEQFF.

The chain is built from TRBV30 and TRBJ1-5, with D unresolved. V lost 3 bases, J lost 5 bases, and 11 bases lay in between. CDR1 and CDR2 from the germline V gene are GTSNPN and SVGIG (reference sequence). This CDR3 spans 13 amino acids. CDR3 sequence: CAWRVTTDQPQHF. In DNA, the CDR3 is TGTGCCTGGAGGGTGACAACCGATCAGCCCCAGCATTTT.

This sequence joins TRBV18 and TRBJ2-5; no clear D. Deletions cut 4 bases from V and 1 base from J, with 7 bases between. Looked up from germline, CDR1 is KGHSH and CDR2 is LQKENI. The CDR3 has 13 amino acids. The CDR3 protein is CASSLSLQETQYF. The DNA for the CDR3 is TGTGCCAGCTCACTCTCCCTCCAAGAGACCCAGTACTTC.

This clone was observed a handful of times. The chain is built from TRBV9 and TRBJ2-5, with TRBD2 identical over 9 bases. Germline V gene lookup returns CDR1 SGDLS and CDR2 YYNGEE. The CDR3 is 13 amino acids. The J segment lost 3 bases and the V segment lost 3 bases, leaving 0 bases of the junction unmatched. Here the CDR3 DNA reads TGTGCCAGCAGCGCTAGCGGGGAAGAGACCCAGTACTTC. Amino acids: CASSASGEETQYF.

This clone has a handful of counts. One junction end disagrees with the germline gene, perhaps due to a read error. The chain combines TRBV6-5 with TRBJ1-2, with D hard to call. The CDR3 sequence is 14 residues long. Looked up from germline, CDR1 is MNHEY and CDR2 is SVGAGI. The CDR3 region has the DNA TGTGCCAGCAGCGACCAACCGGAGAACTATCGCTACACCTTC. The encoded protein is CASSDQPENYRYTF.

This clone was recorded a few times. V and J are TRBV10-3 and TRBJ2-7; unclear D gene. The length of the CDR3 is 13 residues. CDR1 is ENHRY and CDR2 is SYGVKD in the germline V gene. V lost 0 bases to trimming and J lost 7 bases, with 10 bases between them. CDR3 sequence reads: CAISESKGREQYF. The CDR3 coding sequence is TGTGCCATCAGTGAGTCGAAAGGAAGGGAGCAGTACTTC.

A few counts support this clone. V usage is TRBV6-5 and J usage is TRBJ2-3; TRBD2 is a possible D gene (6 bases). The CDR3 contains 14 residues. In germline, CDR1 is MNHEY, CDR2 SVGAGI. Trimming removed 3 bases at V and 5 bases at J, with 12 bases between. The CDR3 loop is CASSYRRAVDTQYF. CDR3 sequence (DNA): TGTGCCAGCAGTTATAGGAGGGCGGTAGATACGCAGTATTTT.

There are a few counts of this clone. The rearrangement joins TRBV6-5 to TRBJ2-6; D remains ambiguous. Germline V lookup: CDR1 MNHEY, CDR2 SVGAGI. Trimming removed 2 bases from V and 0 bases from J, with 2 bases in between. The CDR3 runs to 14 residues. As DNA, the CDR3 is TGTGCCAGCAGTTACGTCTCTGGGGCCAACGTCCTGACTTTC. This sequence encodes CASSYVSGANVLTF.

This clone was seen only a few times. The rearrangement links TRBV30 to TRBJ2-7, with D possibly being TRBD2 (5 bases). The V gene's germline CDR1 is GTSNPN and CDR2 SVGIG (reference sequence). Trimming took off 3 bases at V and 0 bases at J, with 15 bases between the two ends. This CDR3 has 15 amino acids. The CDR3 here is CAWRGRHLSSYEQYF. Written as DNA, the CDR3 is TGTGCCTGGAGGGGGAGACACCTGAGCTCCTACGAGCAGTACTTC.

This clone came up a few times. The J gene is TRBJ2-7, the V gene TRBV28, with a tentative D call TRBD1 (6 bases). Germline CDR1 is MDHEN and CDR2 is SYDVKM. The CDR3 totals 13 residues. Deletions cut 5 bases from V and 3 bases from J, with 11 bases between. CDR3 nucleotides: TGTGCCAGCAGTATCCTAGGGGGCTACGAGCAGTACTTC. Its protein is CASSILGGYEQYF. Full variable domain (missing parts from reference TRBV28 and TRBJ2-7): DVKVTQSSRYLVKRTGEKVFLECVQDMDHENMFWYRQDPGLGLRLIYFSYDVKMKEKGDIPEGYSVSREKKERFSLILESASTNQTSMYLCASSILGGYEQYFGPGTRLTVT.

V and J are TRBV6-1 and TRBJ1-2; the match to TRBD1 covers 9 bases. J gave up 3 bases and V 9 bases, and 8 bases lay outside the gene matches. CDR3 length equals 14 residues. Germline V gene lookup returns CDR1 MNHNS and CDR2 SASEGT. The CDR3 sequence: CASSDRGEDYGYTF. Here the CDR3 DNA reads TGTGCCAGTTCCGACAGGGGGGAAGACTATGGCTACACCTTC.

DNA for the CDR3: TGTGCCAGCCGACTAGCGGGGGGTCCCAAAAACATTCAGTACTTC. This sequence encodes CASRLAGGPKNIQYF. The V and J genes are TRBV5-4 and TRBJ2-4, with 13 nucleotides matching TRBD2. The CDR3 contains 15 residues. Germline V lookup: CDR1 SGHNT, CDR2 YYREEE (reference sequence). The V and J ends lost 7 bases and 2 bases, in that order; junction bases with no gene match: 3.

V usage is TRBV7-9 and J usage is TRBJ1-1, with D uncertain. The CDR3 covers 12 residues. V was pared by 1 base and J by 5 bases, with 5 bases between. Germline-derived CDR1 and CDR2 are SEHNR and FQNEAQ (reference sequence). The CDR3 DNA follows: TGTGCCAGCAGCTTAGATGGGACTGAAGCTTTCTTT. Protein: CASSLDGTEAFF.

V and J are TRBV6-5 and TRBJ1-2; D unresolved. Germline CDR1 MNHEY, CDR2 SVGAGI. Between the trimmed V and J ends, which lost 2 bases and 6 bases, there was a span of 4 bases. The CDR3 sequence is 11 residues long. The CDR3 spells CASSYGHGYTF. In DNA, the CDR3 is TGTGCCAGCAGTTACGGGCATGGCTACACCTTC.

The CDR3 here is CASSISSSYNEQFF. CDR3 DNA: TGTGCCAGCAGCATCAGTAGCTCCTACAATGAGCAGTTCTTC. The rearrangement links TRBV11-3 to TRBJ2-1; the D is unclear. CDR1 is SGHNT, CDR2 YENEEA, per germline. The CDR3 is 14 residues long. The germline V and J ends were trimmed by 5 bases and 0 bases, with 8 bases remaining between them.

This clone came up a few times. CDR3 sequence (DNA): TGTGCCACCAGCAGAGATTGGCAGGGGGACCAGCCCCAGCATTTT. It specifies CATSRDWQGDQPQHF. The rearrangement uses TRBV15 and TRBJ1-5; TRBD1 matches at 7 bases. V lost 0 bases, J lost 7 bases, and 6 bases stayed unmatched. The CDR3 covers 15 residues. Looked up from germline, CDR1 is LNHNV and CDR2 is YYDKDF (reference sequence).

CDR3 DNA sequence: TGTGCCACCAGCGAGGGGGACAGGGGGCTTGGCTACACCTTC. Amino acids: CATSEGDRGLGYTF. The rearrangement links TRBV15 to TRBJ1-2, with 12 bases fitting TRBD1. The germline CDR1 and CDR2 sequences are LNHNV and YYDKDF (reference sequence). CDR3 length equals 14 residues. After removal of 5 bases from V and 7 bases from J, the junction contained 5 bases not matched to a gene.

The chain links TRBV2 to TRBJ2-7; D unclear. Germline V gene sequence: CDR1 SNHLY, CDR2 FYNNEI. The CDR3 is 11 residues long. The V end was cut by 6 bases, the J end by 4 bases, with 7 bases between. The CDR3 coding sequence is TGTGCCAGCAGGGACGAATACGAGCAGTACTTC. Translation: CASRDEYEQYF.

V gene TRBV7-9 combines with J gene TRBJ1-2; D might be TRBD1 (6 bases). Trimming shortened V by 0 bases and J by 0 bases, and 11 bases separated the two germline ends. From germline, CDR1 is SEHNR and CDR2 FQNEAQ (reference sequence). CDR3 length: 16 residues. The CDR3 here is CASSLAGGQPNYGYTF. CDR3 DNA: TGTGCCAGCAGCTTAGCGGGGGGGCAGCCTAACTATGGCTACACCTTC. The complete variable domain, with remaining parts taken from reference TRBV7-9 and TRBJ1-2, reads DTGVSQNPRHKITKRGQNVTFRCDPISEHNRLYWYRQTLGQGPEFLTYFQNEAQLEKSRLLSDRFSAERPKGSFSTLEIQRTEQGDSAMYLCASSLAGGQPNYGYTFGSGTRLTVV.

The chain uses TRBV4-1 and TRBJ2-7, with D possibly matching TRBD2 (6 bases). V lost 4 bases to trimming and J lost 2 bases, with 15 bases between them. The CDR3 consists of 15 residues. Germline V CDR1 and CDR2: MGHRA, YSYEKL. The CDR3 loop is CASSPPGRSTYEQYF. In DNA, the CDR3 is TGCGCCAGCAGCCCCCCAGGGAGGTCAACCTACGAGCAGTACTTC.

CDR3 in DNA: TGCGCCAGCAGGGAGACACATAGGGAAGAGACCCAGTACTTC. It codes for CASRETHREETQYF. The gene calls are TRBV4-1 and TRBJ2-5; D gene uncertain. The CDR3 is made up of 14 amino acids. Trimming took off 6 bases at V and 3 bases at J, with 14 bases between the two ends. Germline values: CDR1 MGHRA, CDR2 YSYEKL.